The 26 T cell receptor beta chains below come from one sample, sequenced in a study of shared clonotypes between healthy human individuals. Sequenced by immunoSEQ multiplex PCR; TCRdb stores in-frame clones only, minus some. This sample has about 2 million clones, with roughly 94% found just once. Material for sequencing was naive CD4+ T cells sorted from blood. Subset here: CD45RA+ positively selected. The receptors were gathered from a man aged 18 to 30 in good health.

The V gene is TRBV7-2, the J gene TRBJ2-2; D is possibly TRBD2 (5 bases). The CDR3 consists of 14 residues. The germline gives CDR1 SGHTA, CDR2 FQGNSA. The V and J ends lost 2 bases and 5 bases respectively, with 9 bases between them. CDR3 protein: CASSLSLATGELFF. The DNA of the CDR3 is TGTGCCAGCAGCTTAAGTCTAGCTACCGGGGAGCTGTTTTTT.

This chain uses TRBV6-6 with TRBJ2-2, with 7 bases that match TRBD1. The CDR3 runs to 15 residues. Germline assignment: CDR1 MNHNY and CDR2 SVGAGI (reference sequence). V was clipped by 2 bases and J by 5 bases; unmatched bases: 5. The CDR3 protein is CASSYPGTETGELFF. In DNA form, the CDR3 reads TGTGCCAGCAGTTACCCCGGGACAGAAACCGGGGAGCTGTTTTTT.

The DNA of the CDR3 is TGTGCCAGCAGTCTAGGGGAGGCTGGCTACACCTTC. Protein: CASSLGEAGYTF. This chain links TRBV27 with TRBJ1-2; D perhaps matches TRBD1 (5 bases). The V end lost 5 bases, the J end lost 7 bases, and 11 bases lay between the germline ends. This CDR3 is built from 12 residues. Looked up from germline, CDR1 is MNHEY and CDR2 is SMNVEV (reference sequence).

This chain connects TRBV5-1 to TRBJ2-1, with 9 bases matching TRBD2. Looked up from germline, CDR1 is SGHRS and CDR2 is YFSETQ. V dropped 0 bases and J dropped 2; count of bases not matched to a gene: 3. The CDR3 covers 16 residues. Written as DNA, the CDR3 is TGCGCCAGCAGCTTGGGGGGACTAGCCCCCTACAATGAGCAGTTCTTC. It codes for CASSLGGLAPYNEQFF.

Worth noting for this clone: The sample has other DNA sequences that encode this CDR3 too. This chain connects TRBV21-1 to TRBJ2-7. TRBV21-1 is marked as a pseudogene. This CDR3 is built from 13 residues. Here the CDR3 DNA reads TGTGCCAGCAGCAAACCGGACTCCTACGAGCAGTACTTC. Translating it yields CASSKPDSYEQYF.

In this sample, this clone turned up once. Other DNA sequences in the sample encode the same CDR3. The V gene is TRBV7-2, the J gene TRBJ2-7, with no clear D. CDR1 and CDR2 (germline): SGHTA, FQGNSA. The V end lost 5 bases, the J end lost 4 bases, and 9 bases lay between the germline ends. The CDR3 runs 12 residues. The chain's CDR3 is CASSPGPYEQYF. DNA for the CDR3: TGTGCCAGCAGCCCGGGCCCGTACGAGCAGTACTTC.

The rearrangement links TRBV10-1 to TRBJ2-2, with D possibly being TRBD1 (6 bases). Between the trimmed V and J ends, which lost 3 bases and 6 bases, there was a span of 20 bases. CDR1 is WNHNN and CDR2 is SYGVQD in the germline V gene (reference sequence). The CDR3 spans 17 residues. The CDR3 coding sequence is TGCGCCAGCAGTGACCCCACCCCAACAGGGCCTGCCGGGGAGCTGTTTTTT. Translated: CASSDPTPTGPAGELFF.

This sequence joins TRBV7-2 and TRBJ2-7; D uncertain. V lost 1 base and J lost 4, with 11 bases in between. The CDR3 contains 14 residues. The germline V gene encodes CDR1 SGHTA and CDR2 FQGNSA. The CDR3 region has the DNA TGTGCCAGCAGCTTAGTGGGCGATCTATACGAGCAGTACTTC. Residues: CASSLVGDLYEQYF. Variable domain in full (rest from reference TRBV7-2 and TRBJ2-7): GAGVSQSPSNKVTEKGKDVELRCDPISGHTALYWYRQSLGQGLEFLIYFQGNSAPDKSGLPSDRFSAERTGGSVSTLTIQRTQQEDSAVYLCASSLVGDLYEQYFGPGTRLTVT.

The chain links TRBV7-2 to TRBJ1-6; maybe TRBD1 (6 bases). This CDR3 contains 13 residues. Looked up from germline, CDR1 is SGHTA and CDR2 is FQGNSA. V lost 5 bases and J 10 bases, leaving 12 bases between the germline ends. CDR3 in DNA: TGTGCCAGCAGCCAACAACAGGGCTCACCCCTCCACTTT. Protein: CASSQQQGSPLHF.

V and J are TRBV25-1 and TRBJ1-4, with a weak D call TRBD1 (5 bases). V was cut by 6 bases and J by 5 bases, with 16 bases left in between. This CDR3 comprises 15 residues. CDR1 is MGHDK, CDR2 SYGVNS, per germline. CDR3 DNA: TGTGCCAGCAGAGCAGGTGGGGGAGGGAATGAAAAACTGTTTTTT. This translates into CASRAGGGGNEKLFF.

The chain has TRBV28 and TRBJ2-4, with 7 bases aligning to TRBD1. The germline V gene has CDR1 MDHEN and CDR2 SYDVKM. Germline trimming cut 6 bases from V and 7 bases from J; bases unmatched to any gene: 9. The CDR3 contains 14 residues. This chain's CDR3 is CASSISDRKNIQYF. The DNA of the CDR3 is TGTGCCAGCAGCATTTCGGACAGGAAGAACATTCAGTACTTC.

The J gene is TRBJ2-7, the V gene TRBV6-5; the D call may be TRBD1 or TRBD2 (5 bases each). The CDR3 has 15 amino acids. Trimming removed 3 bases at V and 0 bases at J, with 12 bases between. Looked up from germline, CDR1 is MNHEY and CDR2 is SVGAGI. This CDR3 is CASSYGTTNSYEQYF. The CDR3 DNA sequence: TGTGCCAGCAGTTATGGGACCACTAACTCCTACGAGCAGTACTTC.

As for this clone: This same CDR3 is encoded by further DNA sequences in the sample. The J gene is TRBJ2-1, the V gene TRBV30; 7 nucleotides line up with TRBD2. The CDR3 spans 13 residues. Looked up from germline, CDR1 is GTSNPN and CDR2 is SVGIG (reference sequence). Trimming took 4 bases from V and 1 from J; bases not matched to a gene: 1. This CDR3 reads CAWTSGSYNEQFF. CDR3 nucleotide sequence: TGTGCCTGGACTAGCGGTTCCTACAATGAGCAGTTCTTC. The entire variable domain, with the rest obtained from reference TRBV30 and TRBJ2-1, is as follows: SQTIHQWPATLVQPVGSPLSLECTVEGTSNPNLYWYRQAAGRGLQLLFYSVGIGQISSEVPQNLSASRPQDRQFILSSKKLLLSDSGFYLCAWTSGSYNEQFFGPGTRLTVL.

A single count supports this clone. The rearrangement links TRBV7-2 to TRBJ2-1; D uncertain. The V gene's germline CDR1 is SGHTA and CDR2 FQGNSA. The CDR3 sequence is 13 residues long. Trimming took 2 bases from V and 10 from J, leaving 12 bases between them. The CDR3 loop is CASSLNGMGEQFF. The CDR3 DNA reads TGTGCCAGCAGCTTAAATGGGATGGGCGAGCAGTTCTTC.

The chain employs TRBV28 and TRBJ2-3; a weak D match, TRBD1 (5 bases). Germline loops: CDR1 MDHEN, CDR2 SYDVKM. The CDR3 consists of 11 residues. Deletions cut 10 bases from V and 7 bases from J, with 12 bases between. CDR3 nucleotides: TGTGCCACCAAGTCAGGGAATACGCAGTATTTT. The encoded protein is CATKSGNTQYF.

About this clone: Other DNA variants within this sample encode the same CDR3. The chain employs TRBV5-1 and TRBJ1-6; D gene ambiguous. The CDR3 totals 13 residues. The ends were cut back, 0 bases at V and 7 bases at J, with 5 bases in the middle. Germline assignment: CDR1 SGHRS and CDR2 YFSETQ. The CDR3 DNA reads as TGCGCCAGCAGCTTGGAAAGCAATTCACCCCTCCACTTT. Its protein product is CASSLESNSPLHF.

This sequence joins TRBV29-1 and TRBJ1-4; no firm D call. Between the trimmed V and J ends, which lost 5 bases and 3 bases, there was a span of 4 bases. CDR1 and CDR2 (germline): SQVTM, ANQGSEA. This CDR3 region has 11 residues. CDR3 DNA sequence: TGCAGCGTTTTATCTAATGAAAAACTGTTTTTT. It translates to CSVLSNEKLFF.

The chain employs TRBV2 and TRBJ1-3, with TRBD1 as a possible D gene (6 bases). CDR1 is SNHLY, CDR2 FYNNEI, per germline. Trimming took off 6 bases at V and 3 bases at J, with 9 bases between the two ends. The CDR3 is 13 amino acids. CDR3 loop: CASSYRDGNTIYF. The DNA for the CDR3 is TGTGCCAGCAGCTACAGGGATGGAAACACCATATATTTT.

About this clone itself: Within the sample, other DNA sequences also encode this same CDR3. V gene TRBV5-1 combines with J gene TRBJ2-1; D might be TRBD2 (6 bases). There are 14 residues in the CDR3. The germline CDR1 and CDR2 sequences are SGHRS and YFSETQ. The ends were cut back, 7 bases at V and 3 bases at J, with 14 bases in the middle. The chain's CDR3 is CASSPGTGYNEQFF. DNA of the CDR3: TGCGCCAGCTCTCCCGGGACTGGCTACAATGAGCAGTTCTTC.

The chain employs TRBV6-5 and TRBJ2-5, with 11 positions matching TRBD1. Losses at the gene ends were 0 bases for V and 9 bases for J; bases not matched to a gene: 9. Germline V CDR1 and CDR2: MNHEY, SVGAGI. CDR3 length: 16 residues. The CDR3 sequence: CASSYSTSGQGASQYF. CDR3 coding DNA: TGTGCCAGCAGTTACTCGACCTCCGGACAGGGGGCATCCCAGTACTTC.

A word on this clone: Other DNA sequences in this specimen translate into the identical CDR3. V usage is TRBV19 and J usage is TRBJ2-7; TRBD1 agrees at 9 bases. In germline, CDR1 is LNHDA, CDR2 SQIVND (reference sequence). V shed 6 bases, J shed 4 bases, and the junction held 4 bases outside the gene matches. This CDR3 has 13 amino acids. The CDR3: CASRGQGRYEQYF. For the CDR3, the DNA is TGTGCCAGTAGGGGACAGGGTCGGTACGAGCAGTACTTC. Looking up the rest from reference TRBV19 and TRBJ2-7 gives the full variable domain: DGGITQSPKYLFRKEGQNVTLSCEQNLNHDAMYWYRQDPGQGLRLIYYSQIVNDFQKGDIAEGYSVSREKKESFPLTVTSAQKNPTAFYLCASRGQGRYEQYFGPGTRLTVT.

Notes on this clone: Distinct nucleotide sequences in the sample also encode this CDR3. The chain couples TRBV5-1 to TRBJ1-1, with D unresolved. V gave up 0 bases and J gave up 1 base, with 10 bases separating them. Looked up from germline, CDR1 is SGHRS and CDR2 is YFSETQ. This CDR3 region has 15 residues. The CDR3: CASSLVPGGNTEAFF. The CDR3 DNA sequence: TGCGCCAGCAGCTTGGTTCCGGGAGGGAACACTGAAGCTTTCTTT.

J is TRBJ2-7 and V is TRBV5-1; D uncertain. Trimming took 0 bases from V and 3 from J, leaving 7 bases between them. Per germline, CDR1 SGHRS and CDR2 YFSETQ. The CDR3 covers 13 residues. In DNA form, the CDR3 reads TGCGCCAGCAGCTTGGATAACTTCTACGAGCAGTACTTC. Protein sequence: CASSLDNFYEQYF.

The V call is TRBV2, the J call TRBJ2-7; D remains ambiguous. The germline V and J ends were trimmed by 4 bases and 2 bases, with 18 bases remaining between them. Germline V gene data show CDR1 as SNHLY and CDR2 as FYNNEI. This CDR3 region has 16 residues. The CDR3 DNA sequence: TGTGCCAGCAGTGGAGCCGAAAAGCTCAGACCCTACGAGCAGTACTTC. This encodes CASSGAEKLRPYEQYF.

The chain recombines TRBV6-1 with TRBJ2-1; D unresolved. The V gene lost 8 bases and the J gene lost 8 bases, with 16 bases spanning the gap. Germline-derived CDR1 and CDR2 are MNHNS and SASEGT. This CDR3 comprises 13 residues. Written as DNA, the CDR3 is TGTGCCAGCGCCTTGGCCAGTAAAGATGAGCAGTTCTTC. Its translation is CASALASKDEQFF.

The genes are TRBV4-1 and TRBJ2-3; 14 bases are shared with TRBD2. The CDR3 covers 19 residues. The germline gives CDR1 MGHRA, CDR2 YSYEKL. V was pared by 3 bases and J by 4 bases, with 12 bases of the junction left unmatched. The CDR3 bases are TGCGCCAGCAGCCAGGGGAGACTAGCGGGAGGGCCGGAGGCAGATACGCAGTATTTT. Its translation: CASSQGRLAGGPEADTQYF.